This T cell receptor beta chain was sequenced for a study of radiotherapy plus CTLA-4 blockade in lung cancer. Some clones are missing from TCRdb's copy, which holds only in-frame ones; the method was immunoSEQ multiplex PCR. The data contain about 88,000 clones, about two thirds of them singletons. Germline CDR1 and CDR2: LNHDA and SQIVND (reference sequence). The CDR3 is made up of 14 amino acids. V lost 5 bases and J 2 bases, leaving 12 bases between the germline ends. Study-level results: After treatment with radiotherapy plus ipilimumab, TCR clones that came from the tumor expanded in blood.

Focal radiation with ipilimumab CTLA-4 blockade was given to patients with chemo-refractory metastatic non-small-cell lung cancer. On this clone itself: The antigen remains undetermined.

This TCR was sampled from a human donor with non-small cell lung cancer that progressed on radiotherapy plus ipilimumab. The source material was peripheral blood, sampled from a patient treated with radiotherapy plus ipilimumab. The chain combines TRBV19 with TRBJ1-1, with D possibly matching TRBD1 (5 bases). The CDR3 DNA reads as TGTGCCAGTAGTGCGGGACGGGTTAACACTGAAGCTTTCTTT. Encoded protein: CASSAGRVNTEAFF.